A selection of T cell receptor beta chains follows, all from one sample in a study of PD-L1 blockade in urothelial cancer. Repertoires were generated with immunoSEQ multiplex PCR, while TCRdb's copy carries only in-frame clones and drops some. The sample carries around 130,000 clones, about 88% recorded once. Sequenced here: PBMCs, sampled around atezolizumab (anti-PD-L1) treatment. These TCRs come from a man between 45 and 60 years old with urothelial cancer. Each CDR3 is given with its conserved first and last residue. A D gene is named only where the DNA matches it firmly. Clone size is given for some rows only: seen once, a few or many times, or a class if the clone is expanded.

v_gene	j_gene	abundance	d_gene	CDR3aa	CDR3nt
TRBV2	TRBJ2-7	.	TRBD1	CASSAYRGPVQEQYF	TGTGCCAGCAGTGCGTACAGGGGGCCAGTCCAGGAGCAGTACTTC
TRBV30	TRBJ1-6	.	TRBD1	CAWSWSGGSYNSPLHF	TGTGCCTGGAGCTGGTCAGGGGGCTCCTATAATTCACCCCTCCACTTT
TRBV5-1	TRBJ2-1	.	TRBD1	CASSSYRGDEQFF	TGCGCCAGCAGCTCCTACAGGGGCGATGAGCAGTTCTTC
TRBV7-7	TRBJ2-5	.	TRBD2	CASSLGSGGGETQYF	TGTGCTAGCAGCTTGGGCTCGGGAGGGGGAGAGACCCAGTACTTC
TRBV28	TRBJ2-7	few	TRBD1	CASLGTANEQYF	TGTGCCAGCCTTGGGACAGCAAACGAGCAGTACTTC
TRBV7-9	TRBJ2-1	.	TRBD1	CASSWGQGALNEQFF	TGTGCCAGCAGCTGGGGACAGGGGGCTCTAAATGAGCAGTTCTTC
TRBV4-2	TRBJ2-1	few	TRBD2	CASSLTAGGPNEQFF	TGTGCCAGCAGCCTTACGGCGGGAGGGCCCAATGAGCAGTTCTTC
TRBV7-9	TRBJ1-4	.	.	CASSLGGSSRKLFF	TGTGCCAGCAGCTTAGGCGGCAGTAGTCGAAAACTGTTTTTT
TRBV28	TRBJ2-1	.	TRBD2	CASSSLAGDNEQFF	TGTGCCAGCAGTTCCCTAGCGGGAGACAATGAGCAGTTCTTC
TRBV21-1	TRBJ2-5	.	.	CASPKNRGRETQYF	TGTGCCAGCCCAAAGAACAGGGGGCGAGAGACCCAGTACTTC
TRBV5-5	TRBJ1-1	.	.	CASSLGTKNTEAFF	TGTGCCAGCAGCTTGGGGACAAAGAACACTGAAGCTTTCTTT
TRBV19	TRBJ1-3	.	.	CASIDSPDTIYF	TGTGCCAGTATCGACAGTCCAGACACCATATATTTT
TRBV9	TRBJ2-1	.	TRBD1	CASSGGQGTYNEQFF	TGTGCCAGCAGCGGCGGACAGGGGACCTACAATGAGCAGTTCTTC
TRBV27	TRBJ2-3	.	.	CASSLGGPWADTQYF	TGTGCCAGCAGTTTAGGAGGCCCCTGGGCAGATACGCAGTATTTT
TRBV7-9	TRBJ1-3	.	TRBD1	CASSLAGQAGNTIYF	TGTGCCAGCAGCTTAGCAGGACAGGCCGGAAACACCATATATTTT
TRBV19	TRBJ1-1	few	.	CASSTSNTEAFF	TGTGCCAGTAGTACCTCGAACACTGAAGCTTTCTTT
TRBV6-6	TRBJ2-3	.	.	CASSYDRPSHPYF	TGTGCCAGCAGTTACGACAGGCCCTCTCATCCGTATTTT
TRBV18	TRBJ2-4	.	TRBD2	CASSPPREFKNIQYF	TGTGCCAGCTCACCACCGCGGGAGTTCAAAAACATTCAGTACTTC
TRBV7-6	TRBJ1-6	once	.	CASSLAEGGPPASPLHF	TGTGCCAGCAGCTTAGCGGAGGGCGGCCCCCCGGCATCACCCCTCCACTTT
TRBV7-2	TRBJ1-1	.	.	CASSLQRTEAFF	TGTGCCAGCAGTTTACAGAGGACTGAAGCTTTCTTT
TRBV30	TRBJ2-3	.	TRBD2	CAWSVSRTSGSTDTQYF	TGTGCCTGGAGTGTATCCCGGACTAGCGGGAGCACAGATACGCAGTATTTT
TRBV6-5	TRBJ1-2	few	.	CASSGNYGYTF	TGTGCCAGCAGTGGCAACTATGGCTACACCTTC
TRBV19	TRBJ1-2	few	.	CASSIQGKSNYGYTF	TGTGCCAGTAGTATACAGGGGAAGTCTAACTATGGCTACACCTTC
TRBV5-1	TRBJ2-1	few	.	CASSLSGNEQFF	TGCGCCAGCAGCTTGTCGGGCAATGAGCAGTTCTTC
TRBV4-2	TRBJ2-1	once	.	CASRPGTTGNEQFF	TGTGCCAGCAGACCCGGGACAACTGGGAACGAGCAGTTCTTC
TRBV19	TRBJ1-1	.	TRBD1	CASLPSRRGGEGSGTEAFF	TGTGCCAGCCTCCCTTCCCGGAGAGGGGGCGAAGGATCGGGGACTGAAGCTTTCTTT
TRBV11-3	TRBJ2-1	.	TRBD1	CASSLEGQPGDEQFF	TGTGCCAGCAGCTTAGAGGGACAGCCAGGGGATGAGCAGTTCTTC
TRBV5-1	TRBJ2-3	.	TRBD2	CASSLSRGSGTDTQYF	TGCGCCAGCAGCTTGAGTCGCGGGAGTGGTACAGATACGCAGTATTTT
TRBV1	TRBJ1-2	.	.	CTSSQGEGRLNGYTF	TGCACCAGCAGCCAAGGGGAGGGGAGGTTAAATGGCTACACCTTC
TRBV15	TRBJ2-1	.	TRBD2	CATSTAERERNFF	TGTGCCACCAGCACGGCGGAGCGGGAGAGGAATTTCTTC
TRBV6-1	TRBJ1-1	.	TRBD1	CASSYRGKNTEAFF	TGTGCCAGCAGCTACAGGGGCAAGAACACTGAAGCTTTCTTT
TRBV27	TRBJ1-6	.	.	CASSLGQGIDSPLHF	TGTGCCAGCAGTTTAGGCCAGGGGATCGATTCACCCCTCCACTTT
TRBV30	TRBJ2-3	.	TRBD2	CAWDQAGPTDTQYF	TGTGCCTGGGACCAAGCGGGACCCACAGATACGCAGTATTTT
TRBV13	TRBJ2-7	.	TRBD2	CASSQSGSRYEQYF	TGTGCCAGCAGCCAAAGCGGGAGTAGGTACGAGCAGTACTTC
TRBV7-8	TRBJ2-2	.	TRBD2	CASSLGTSGNTGELFF	TGTGCCAGCAGCCTAGGGACTAGCGGAAACACCGGGGAGCTGTTTTTT
TRBV11-3	TRBJ2-7	.	.	CASSSTRSSEQYF	TGTGCCAGCAGCTCTACTAGGTCCAGCGAGCAGTACTTC
TRBV9	TRBJ1-1	.	.	CASSVAGQDNTEAFF	TGTGCCAGCAGCGTCGCAGGGCAGGATAACACTGAAGCTTTCTTT
TRBV11-1	TRBJ2-5	.	TRBD1	CASTADRVETQYF	TGTGCCAGCACCGCTGACAGGGTTGAGACCCAGTACTTC
TRBV28	TRBJ2-7	.	TRBD1	CASTKTGTRYEQYF	TGTGCCAGCACCAAGACAGGGACCCGCTACGAGCAGTACTTC
TRBV7-2	TRBJ1-1	.	.	CASSQNRNTEAFF	TGTGCCAGCAGCCAAAACAGGAACACTGAAGCTTTCTTT
TRBV7-6	TRBJ1-2	.	TRBD1	CASSRQGDAYGYTF	TGTGCCAGCAGCCGACAGGGGGATGCCTATGGCTACACCTTC